This entry describes one T cell receptor beta chain. This sample was taken from a study of siplizumab effects on memory and regulatory T cells. The CDR3 is made up of 17 amino acids. CDR1 is LNHNV, CDR2 YYDKDF, per germline (reference sequence). The V gene lost 0 bases and the J gene lost 6 bases, with 21 bases spanning the gap. Repertoires were generated with immunoSEQ multiplex PCR, while TCRdb's copy carries only in-frame clones and drops some. The sample includes about 69,000 clones, around nine tenths of them seen just once. The sample comprised Tregs sorted from blood. The chain employs TRBV15 and TRBJ2-7; D may match TRBD1 or TRBD2 (6 bases each). The clonotype was recovered from a human donor in good health. The DNA for the CDR3 is TGTGCCACCAGCAGAGATGGAGGGGGGACGGTGTTTCGCGAGCAGTACTTC. Amino acids: CATSRDGGGTVFREQYF.